Listed here are 17 T cell receptor beta chains from one sample, sequenced in a study of spatial heterogeneity in lung cancer. Study-wide points: The study found that expanded intratumoral alpha and beta TCR counts tracked tumor mutation counts.

These receptors' targets are unknown. TCRdb ran MiXCR on the 5' RACE reads and lists one entry per CDR3 protein. The sample holds fewer than 20,000 distinct CDR3 sequences, approximately 5.6% seen once. Time point meaning: sample taken at primary tumor resection. The material was lung tumor tissue, obtained at surgery. These receptors originate from a female donor with early-stage non-small cell lung cancer.

This clonotype appeared a few times. This beta chain came through as a stray read in a library set up for alpha chains, and its size says little. V usage is TRBV20-1 and J usage is TRBJ2-1; no firm D call. Germline V lookup: CDR1 DFQATT, CDR2 SNEGSKA (reference sequence). The CDR3 spans 12 residues. Trimming shortened V by 1 base and J by 5 bases, and 6 bases separated the two germline ends. The CDR3 is CSARVLDNEQFF. The CDR3 bases are TGCAGTGCTAGAGTTCTCGACAATGAGCAGTTCTTC.

This clonotype was recorded many times. The library was prepared for alpha chains; this beta chain is a stray read, so its frequency means little. CDR3 sequence: CSARTEGFGPQHF. The DNA for the CDR3 is TGCAGTGCTAGAACAGAGGGCTTTGGGCCCCAGCATTTT. V gene TRBV20-1 combines with J gene TRBJ1-5; D is unclear. V lost 2 bases and J lost 9, with 14 bases in between. This CDR3 contains 13 residues. From germline, CDR1 is DFQATT and CDR2 SNEGSKA (reference sequence).

This clonotype was recorded many times. As an off-target read in a library built for alpha chains, this beta chain has a frequency of little significance. This chain joins TRBV27 and TRBJ2-1; 7 positions match TRBD2. From germline, CDR1 is MNHEY and CDR2 SMNVEV (reference sequence). J lost 7 bases, V lost 2 bases, and 11 bases had no gene match. This CDR3 has 16 residues. CDR3 sequence reads: CASSLRAGIYANEQFF. Written as DNA, the CDR3 is TGTGCCAGCAGTTTAAGAGCGGGAATTTACGCGAATGAGCAGTTCTTC.

By share, this clonotype counts as medium-sized (0.01 to 0.1%). In a library made to pick up alpha chains, this beta chain is a stray read with a size that means little. The chain recombines TRBV7-3 with TRBJ2-3; the match to TRBD2 covers 8 bases. The CDR3 is 16 amino acids. J was trimmed by 4 bases and V by 6 bases; bases with no gene match: 12. CDR1 and CDR2 (germline): SGHTA, FQGTGA. As DNA, the CDR3 is TGTGCCAGCAGACCTGCCGGGACTAGTGGTTCAGATACGCAGTATTTT. Amino acids: CASRPAGTSGSDTQYF.

This clonotype ranks as medium-sized. This beta chain lies outside the target of a library built for alpha chains; its clone size means little. The chain links TRBV27 to TRBJ2-5; D not resolved. With 0 bases removed from V and 1 base from J, the gap between germline ends came to 9 bases. CDR1 MNHEY and CDR2 SMNVEV come from the germline V gene (reference sequence). The CDR3 has 15 residues. The CDR3 DNA reads as TGTGCCAGCAGTTTATCTGGGATGAGCCAAGAGACCCAGTACTTC. This encodes CASSLSGMSQETQYF.

This clonotype was seen many times. The library was designed around alpha chains, so this beta chain is a stray read whose abundance carries little weight. The rearrangement uses TRBV12-3 or TRBV12-4 and TRBJ2-7; 7 nucleotides agree with TRBD1. This CDR3 contains 15 residues. V shed 5 bases, J shed 2 bases, and the junction held 9 bases outside the gene matches. CDR3 in amino acids: CASSTGQAPAYEQYF. The CDR3 DNA reads TGTGCCAGCAGTACCGGACAGGCGCCAGCCTACGAGCAGTACTTC.

This clonotype was recorded at least ten times. This beta chain lies outside the target of a library built for alpha chains; its clone size means little. The chain has TRBV20-1 and TRBJ2-3; 8 bases line up with TRBD1. Germline CDR1 DFQATT, CDR2 SNEGSKA (reference sequence). J lost 2 bases, V lost 4 bases, and 8 bases had no gene match. The length of the CDR3 is 15 residues. The CDR3 sequence is CSATDRGTHTDTQYF. CDR3 coding DNA: TGCAGTGCTACCGACAGGGGTACGCACACAGATACGCAGTATTTT.

In its sample, this clonotype ranks as medium-sized. This beta chain slipped into a library made for alpha chains as a stray read, so its size is not meaningful. The chain combines TRBV5-1 with TRBJ2-1; maybe TRBD1 (6 bases). Trimming left V 3 bases short and J 10 bases short, with 20 bases between. Germline-derived CDR1 and CDR2 are SGHRS and YFSETQ. This CDR3 comprises 15 residues. The CDR3, as DNA: TGCGCCAGCAGCTCCGGACAGTTGAAACCCCCGGAGCAGTTCTTC. Its translation is CASSSGQLKPPEQFF.

About this clonotype itself: This beta chain lies outside the target of a library built for alpha chains; its clone size means little. The chain joins TRBV11-2 to TRBJ2-6; D gene uncertain. The CDR3 spans 15 residues. CDR1 and CDR2 from the germline V gene are SGHAT and FQNNGV. Trimming removed 1 base from V and 4 bases from J, with 8 bases in between. The CDR3 DNA sequence: TGTGCCAGCAGCTTAGGGCTTGCGGGGGCCAACGTCCTGACTTTC. This gives the protein CASSLGLAGANVLTF. Filled out from reference TRBV11-2 and TRBJ2-6, the complete variable domain reads EAGVAQSPRYKIIEKRQSVAFWCNPISGHATLYWYQQILGQGPKLLIQFQNNGVVDDSQLPKDRFSAERLKGVDSTLKIQPAKLEDSAVYLCASSLGLAGANVLTFGAGSRLTVL.

This clonotype is medium-sized in the sample. This beta chain appears as a stray read in a library generated for alpha chains; its size is not informative. The V call is TRBV2, the J call TRBJ1-4, with D unclear. The CDR3 is made up of 14 amino acids. V was pared by 6 bases and J by 5 bases, with 13 bases between. Germline loops: CDR1 SNHLY, CDR2 FYNNEI. CDR3 loop: CASRDRLGNEKLFF. CDR3 DNA: TGTGCCAGCAGGGATAGGCTGGGGAATGAAAAACTGTTTTTT.

This clonotype was picked up a small number of times. The library was built for alpha chains, so this beta chain is an off-target read and its size means little. The chain links TRBV9 to TRBJ2-1; 9 bases are shared with TRBD1. The germline CDR1 and CDR2 sequences are SGDLS and YYNGEE. CDR3 length: 16 amino acids. V trimming: 2 bases; J trimming: 9 bases; junction bases outside the gene matches: 12. Here the CDR3 DNA reads TGTGCCAGCAGCGTCCGTTGGGGGGACAGGGCGAGTGAGCAGTTCTTC. Protein product: CASSVRWGDRASEQFF.

In this sample, this clonotype turned up many times. Within a library made for alpha chains, this beta chain is off target, and its count is uninformative. The chain employs TRBV28 and TRBJ1-1; weak D call: TRBD1 (5 bases). This CDR3 comprises 14 residues. The V gene lost 3 bases and the J gene lost 1 base, with 9 bases spanning the gap. Germline V gene sequence: CDR1 MDHEN, CDR2 SYDVKM. In nucleotides, the CDR3 is TGTGCCAGCAGTTTCCCAGGGTCGAACACTGAAGCTTTCTTT. This codes for CASSFPGSNTEAFF. Together with reference TRBV28 and TRBJ1-1, the CDR3 gives the full variable domain: DVKVTQSSRYLVKRTGEKVFLECVQDMDHENMFWYRQDPGLGLRLIYFSYDVKMKEKGDIPEGYSVSREKKERFSLILESASTNQTSMYLCASSFPGSNTEAFFGQGTRLTVV.

At least ten counts were recorded for this clonotype. This beta chain is a stray sequence in a library constructed for alpha chains; its clone size is not meaningful. V is TRBV20-1 and J is TRBJ2-1; unclear D gene. Germline V lookup: CDR1 DFQATT, CDR2 SNEGSKA (reference sequence). The CDR3 covers 16 residues. V lost 6 bases to trimming and J lost 0 bases, with 18 bases between them. CDR3 in DNA: TGCAGTGCGCCCCGCCCACCCCAGAGCTCCTACAATGAGCAGTTCTTC. It encodes CSAPRPPQSSYNEQFF.

This clonotype showed up many times. This beta chain is an off-target read within a library intended for alpha chains, so its frequency means little. The V call is TRBV27, the J call TRBJ2-7; D is perhaps TRBD1 or TRBD2 (5 bases each). CDR1 is MNHEY, CDR2 SMNVEV, per germline (reference sequence). This CDR3 contains 13 residues. The V end was cut by 8 bases, the J end by 1 base, with 12 bases between. The DNA of the CDR3 is TGTGCCAGCGGATTGGGGGTGTCCTACGAGCAGTACTTC. Encoded protein: CASGLGVSYEQYF.

This clonotype was detected ten times or more. With the library built for alpha chains, this beta chain is off target and its frequency is not meaningful. The chain uses TRBV10-3 and TRBJ2-7; no clear D. Germline assignment: CDR1 ENHRY and CDR2 SYGVKD. Trimming stripped 4 bases from V and 5 bases from J, with 12 bases between. The CDR3 runs 13 residues. Here the CDR3 DNA reads TGTGCCATCAGTGTCGAAAGGGTGGACGAGCAGTACTTC. This codes for CAISVERVDEQYF.

The table lists this clonotype with many counts. Little can be read into the size of this beta chain, an off-target read in a library designed for alpha chains. In DNA form, the CDR3 reads TGTGCCAGCAGTTTCTCGGGACAGGGTCAAAGGGAGGCTTTCTTT. It codes for CASSFSGQGQREAFF. The chain is built from TRBV28 and TRBJ1-1; 9 bases map to TRBD1. The CDR3 totals 15 residues. Germline CDR1 is MDHEN and CDR2 is SYDVKM. V shed 3 bases, J shed 11 bases, and the junction held 13 bases outside the gene matches.

The sample holds many counts of this clonotype. This beta chain was picked up by a library intended for alpha chains and is off target, so its count carries little meaning. J is TRBJ2-5 and V is TRBV5-1, with D perhaps assigned TRBD1 or TRBD2 (6 bases each). Germline V gene data show CDR1 as SGHRS and CDR2 as YFSETQ. This CDR3 spans 15 amino acids. V dropped 0 bases and J dropped 2 bases, with 11 bases sitting between them. CDR3 residues: CASSLVGGPQETQYF. In nucleotides, the CDR3 is TGCGCCAGCAGCTTGGTGGGGGGCCCACAAGAGACCCAGTACTTC.